This is a list of T cell receptor beta chains from one sample in a study of CD8 T cells in Susac syndrome. TCRdb reanalysed the immunoSEQ multiplex PCR reads using MiXCR and keeps one entry per CDR3 protein. The sample has under 300,000 distinct CDR3 sequences; approximately 95% are singletons. The sample comprised CD4+ T cells from PBMCs. These receptors came from a human donor with Susac syndrome. Each CDR3 is given with its conserved first and last residue. Each record gives: J gene, V gene, clone size, D gene, CDR3 DNA, CDR3 protein. A D gene is named only where the DNA matches it firmly. Rows may omit the clone size; those that give it use once, few, many or a size class.

j_gene: TRBJ2-4
v_gene: TRBV10-3
abundance: .
d_gene: TRBD2
CDR3nt: TGTGCCAGAGTGGCGGGAGACCCGCTAGCCAAAAACATTCAGTACTTC
CDR3aa: CARVAGDPLAKNIQYF

j_gene: TRBJ2-7
v_gene: TRBV2
abundance: .
d_gene: .
CDR3nt: TGTGCCAGCAGCGGACTTATGATGCACAGCGAAACCTTC
CDR3aa: CASSGLMMHSETF

j_gene: TRBJ2-1
v_gene: TRBV7-2
abundance: .
d_gene: .
CDR3nt: TGTGCCAGCAGCCGGGGCAGAACCTCCTACAATGAGCAGTTCTTC
CDR3aa: CASSRGRTSYNEQFF

j_gene: TRBJ2-1
v_gene: TRBV24-1
abundance: once
d_gene: TRBD2
CDR3nt: TGTGCCACCAGTGATTTAGGGCTAGCGGAGACTCATGAGCAGTTCTTC
CDR3aa: CATSDLGLAETHEQFF

j_gene: TRBJ1-4
v_gene: TRBV7-2
abundance: .
d_gene: .
CDR3nt: TGTGCCAGCAGCTGGTATCAGAATGAAAAACTGTTTTTT
CDR3aa: CASSWYQNEKLFF

j_gene: TRBJ2-3
v_gene: TRBV6-5
abundance: .
d_gene: TRBD1
CDR3nt: TGTGCCAGCAGTAACCACGGGACAGGCGCAGATACGCAGTATTTT
CDR3aa: CASSNHGTGADTQYF

j_gene: TRBJ2-7
v_gene: TRBV25-1
abundance: .
d_gene: TRBD2
CDR3nt: TGTGCCAGCAGTGAACAACGGACTAGCGGGAGCTCTCTCGAGCAGTACTTC
CDR3aa: CASSEQRTSGSSLEQYF

j_gene: TRBJ2-7
v_gene: TRBV3-1
abundance: .
d_gene: TRBD2
CDR3nt: TGTGCCAGCAGCGAAGGTACTAGCGGGACCTACGAGCAGTACTTC
CDR3aa: CASSEGTSGTYEQYF

j_gene: TRBJ1-1
v_gene: TRBV23-1
abundance: .
d_gene: .
CDR3nt: TGCGCCAGCAGTCAACACACCCGGAACACTGAAGCTTTCTTT
CDR3aa: CASSQHTRNTEAFF

j_gene: TRBJ2-5
v_gene: TRBV14
abundance: once
d_gene: .
CDR3nt: TGTGCCAGCAGCCACAGGGTAGACGAGACCCAGTACTTC
CDR3aa: CASSHRVDETQYF

j_gene: TRBJ2-1
v_gene: TRBV27
abundance: .
d_gene: TRBD2
CDR3nt: TGTGCCAGCAGTTTCGCGGGAGCTGGTATTGATGAGCAGTTCTTC
CDR3aa: CASSFAGAGIDEQFF

j_gene: TRBJ1-2
v_gene: TRBV3-1
abundance: .
d_gene: TRBD1
CDR3nt: TGTGCCAGCAGCCCCAGGACAGGGACGAATCTTCTGGGCTACACCTTC
CDR3aa: CASSPRTGTNLLGYTF

j_gene: TRBJ1-5
v_gene: TRBV25-1
abundance: .
d_gene: TRBD1
CDR3nt: TGTGCCAGCAGTGAGGGACAGGGGGTGGGGGATCAGCCCCAGCATTTT
CDR3aa: CASSEGQGVGDQPQHF

j_gene: TRBJ2-4
v_gene: TRBV12-3/TRBV12-4
abundance: .
d_gene: TRBD1
CDR3nt: TGTGCCAGCAGCCCACTTACACAGGGGACCAAAAACATTCAGTACTTC
CDR3aa: CASSPLTQGTKNIQYF

j_gene: TRBJ2-5
v_gene: TRBV20-1
abundance: once
d_gene: .
CDR3nt: TGCAGTGCTAGAAGGGCAGGGCGGCCCCAAGAGACCCAGTACTTC
CDR3aa: CSARRAGRPQETQYF

j_gene: TRBJ2-3
v_gene: TRBV11-3
abundance: .
d_gene: .
CDR3nt: TGTGCCAGCAGCTTAGACCCCGGCCTAGTCGGCACAGATACGCAGTATTTT
CDR3aa: CASSLDPGLVGTDTQYF

j_gene: TRBJ2-3
v_gene: TRBV27
abundance: .
d_gene: TRBD1
CDR3nt: TGTGCCAGCAGTCGACGCCGGGACAGGGGAGCAGATACGCAGTATTTT
CDR3aa: CASSRRRDRGADTQYF

j_gene: TRBJ1-3
v_gene: TRBV6-5
abundance: .
d_gene: .
CDR3nt: TGTGCCAGCAGTTACTCGGGGCGGGGGGCGTCGGGAAACACCATATATTTT
CDR3aa: CASSYSGRGASGNTIYF

j_gene: TRBJ1-1
v_gene: TRBV15
abundance: .
d_gene: .
CDR3nt: TGTGCCACCAGCAGAGAGCCCCCCTTCCAGGTCACTGAAGCTTTCTTT
CDR3aa: CATSREPPFQVTEAFF

j_gene: TRBJ1-4
v_gene: TRBV19
abundance: .
d_gene: .
CDR3nt: TGTGCCAGTAACACGGGGCCTGCAACTAATGAAAAACTGTTTTTT
CDR3aa: CASNTGPATNEKLFF

j_gene: TRBJ1-3
v_gene: TRBV9
abundance: .
d_gene: .
CDR3nt: TGTGCCAGCAGCGCTCCCTCTGGAAACACCATATATTTT
CDR3aa: CASSAPSGNTIYF

j_gene: TRBJ2-3
v_gene: TRBV18
abundance: .
d_gene: .
CDR3nt: TGTGCCAGCTCAACGGGTTCTTCGGGCACAGATACGCAGTATTTT
CDR3aa: CASSTGSSGTDTQYF

j_gene: TRBJ2-1
v_gene: TRBV20-1
abundance: .
d_gene: TRBD2
CDR3nt: TGCAGTGCTAGACGGCTAGCGGGAACCTACAATGAGCAGTTCTTC
CDR3aa: CSARRLAGTYNEQFF

j_gene: TRBJ2-1
v_gene: TRBV15
abundance: .
d_gene: TRBD2
CDR3nt: TGTGCCACCAGCAGGGGACTAGCGGGGGTCCCCTACAATGAGCAGTTCTTC
CDR3aa: CATSRGLAGVPYNEQFF